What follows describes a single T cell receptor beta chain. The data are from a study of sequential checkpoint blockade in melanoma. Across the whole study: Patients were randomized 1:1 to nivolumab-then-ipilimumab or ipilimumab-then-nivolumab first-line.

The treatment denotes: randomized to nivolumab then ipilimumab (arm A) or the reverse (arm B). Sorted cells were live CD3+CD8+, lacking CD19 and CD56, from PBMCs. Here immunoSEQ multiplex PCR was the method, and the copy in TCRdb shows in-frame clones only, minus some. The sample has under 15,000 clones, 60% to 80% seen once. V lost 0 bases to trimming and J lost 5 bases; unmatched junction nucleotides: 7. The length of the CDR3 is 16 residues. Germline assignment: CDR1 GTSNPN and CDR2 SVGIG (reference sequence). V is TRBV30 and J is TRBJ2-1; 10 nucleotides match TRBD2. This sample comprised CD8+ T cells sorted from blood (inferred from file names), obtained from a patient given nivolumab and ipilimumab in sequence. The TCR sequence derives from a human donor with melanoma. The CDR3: CAWSVPWTSGNNEQFF. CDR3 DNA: TGTGCCTGGAGTGTACCTTGGACTAGCGGTAACAATGAGCAGTTCTTC.